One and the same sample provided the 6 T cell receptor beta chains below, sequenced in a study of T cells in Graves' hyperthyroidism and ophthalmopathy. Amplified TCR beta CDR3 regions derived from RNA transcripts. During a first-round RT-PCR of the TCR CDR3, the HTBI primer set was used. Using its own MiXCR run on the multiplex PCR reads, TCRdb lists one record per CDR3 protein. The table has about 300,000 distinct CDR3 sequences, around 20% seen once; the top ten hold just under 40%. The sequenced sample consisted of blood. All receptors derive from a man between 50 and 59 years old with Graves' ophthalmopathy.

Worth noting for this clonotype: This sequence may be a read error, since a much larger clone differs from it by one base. The DNA of the CDR3 is TGTGCCAGTAAGCGCCTGGGTGGCTCCTACGGGCAGTACTTC. It yields the protein CASKRLGGSYGQYF. V usage is TRBV28 and J usage is TRBJ2-7, with D hard to call. There are 14 residues in the CDR3. Germline lookup yields CDR1 MDHEN and CDR2 SYDVKM.

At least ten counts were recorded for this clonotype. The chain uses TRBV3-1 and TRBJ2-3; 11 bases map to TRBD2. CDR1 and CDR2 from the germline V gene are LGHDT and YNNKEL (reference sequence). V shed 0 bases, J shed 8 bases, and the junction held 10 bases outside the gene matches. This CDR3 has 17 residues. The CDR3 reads CASSQDRLAGGVGTQYF. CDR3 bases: TGTGCCAGCAGCCAAGATCGTCTAGCGGGAGGTGTAGGTACGCAGTATTTT.

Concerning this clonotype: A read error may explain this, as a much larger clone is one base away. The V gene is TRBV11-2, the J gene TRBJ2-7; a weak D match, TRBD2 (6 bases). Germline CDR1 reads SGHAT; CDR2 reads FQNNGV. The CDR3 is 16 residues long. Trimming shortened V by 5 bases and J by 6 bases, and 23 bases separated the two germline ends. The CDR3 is CASSINPTGLHSEQYF. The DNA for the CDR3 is TGTGCCAGCAGCATCAACCCCACGGGACTCCATTCCGAGCAGTACTTC.

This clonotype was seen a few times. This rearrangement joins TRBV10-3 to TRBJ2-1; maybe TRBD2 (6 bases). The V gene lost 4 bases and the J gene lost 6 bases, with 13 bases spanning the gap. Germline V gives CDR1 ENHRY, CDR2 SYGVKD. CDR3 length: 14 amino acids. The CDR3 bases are TGTGCCATCAGTGTTTCGGGAGCGAGCAATGAGCAGTTCTTC. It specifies CAISVSGASNEQFF.

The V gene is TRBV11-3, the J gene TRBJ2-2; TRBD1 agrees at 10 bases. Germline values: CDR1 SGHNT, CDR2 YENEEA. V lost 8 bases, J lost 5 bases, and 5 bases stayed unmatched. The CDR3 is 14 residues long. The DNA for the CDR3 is TGTGCCAGCGGGGGACAGGGGAAGACCGGGGAGCTGTTTTTT. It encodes CASGGQGKTGELFF.

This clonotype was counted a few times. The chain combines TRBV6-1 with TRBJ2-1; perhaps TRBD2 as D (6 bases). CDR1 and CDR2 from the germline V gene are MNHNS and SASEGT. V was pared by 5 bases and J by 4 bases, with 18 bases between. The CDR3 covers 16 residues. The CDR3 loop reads CASSPDLGGLYNEQFF. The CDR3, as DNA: TGTGCCAGCAGTCCTGACTTGGGGGGATTATACAATGAGCAGTTCTTC.